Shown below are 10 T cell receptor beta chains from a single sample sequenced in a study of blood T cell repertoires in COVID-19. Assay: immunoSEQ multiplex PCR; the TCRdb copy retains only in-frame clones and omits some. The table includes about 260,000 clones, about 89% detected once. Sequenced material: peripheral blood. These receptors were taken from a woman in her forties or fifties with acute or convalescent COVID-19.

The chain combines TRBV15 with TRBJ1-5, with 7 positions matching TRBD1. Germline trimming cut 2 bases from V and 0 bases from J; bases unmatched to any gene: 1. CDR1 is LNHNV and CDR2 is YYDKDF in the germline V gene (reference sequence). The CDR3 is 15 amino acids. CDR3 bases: TGTGCCACCAGCAGATACAGGGGTAGCAATCAGCCCCAGCATTTT. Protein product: CATSRYRGSNQPQHF.

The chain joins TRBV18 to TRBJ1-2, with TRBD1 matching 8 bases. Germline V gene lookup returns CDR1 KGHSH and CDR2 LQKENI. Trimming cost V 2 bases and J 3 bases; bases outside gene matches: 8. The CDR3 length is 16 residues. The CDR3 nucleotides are TGTGCCAGCTCACCAATAACCGGACAGGGCGACTATGGCTACACCTTC. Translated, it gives CASSPITGQGDYGYTF.

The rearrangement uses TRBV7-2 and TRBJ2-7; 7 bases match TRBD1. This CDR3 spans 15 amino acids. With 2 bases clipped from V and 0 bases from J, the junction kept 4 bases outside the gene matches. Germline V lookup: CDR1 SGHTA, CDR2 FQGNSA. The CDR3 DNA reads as TGTGCCAGCAGCTTATGGACAGGCAGCTCCTACGAGCAGTACTTC. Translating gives CASSLWTGSSYEQYF.

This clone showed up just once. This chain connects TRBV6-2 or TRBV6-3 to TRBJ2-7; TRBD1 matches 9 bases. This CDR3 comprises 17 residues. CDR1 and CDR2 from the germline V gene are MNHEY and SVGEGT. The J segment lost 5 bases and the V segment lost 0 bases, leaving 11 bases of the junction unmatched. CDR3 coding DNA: TGTGCCAGCAGTTACTCCCCCGGACAGGGGTATCCAGACGAGCAGTACTTC. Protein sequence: CASSYSPGQGYPDEQYF.

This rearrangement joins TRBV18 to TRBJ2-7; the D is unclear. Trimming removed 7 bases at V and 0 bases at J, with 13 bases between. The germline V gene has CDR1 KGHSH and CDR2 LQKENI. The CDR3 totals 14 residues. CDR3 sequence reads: CASFQVSPSYEQYF. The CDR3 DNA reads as TGTGCCAGCTTCCAGGTTTCGCCCTCCTACGAGCAGTACTTC.

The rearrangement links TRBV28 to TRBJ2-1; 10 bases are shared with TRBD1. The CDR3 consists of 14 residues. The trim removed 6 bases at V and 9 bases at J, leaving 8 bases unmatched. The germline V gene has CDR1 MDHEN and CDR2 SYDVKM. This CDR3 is CASSQGGQGIEQFF. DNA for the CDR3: TGTGCCAGCAGCCAAGGGGGACAGGGGATTGAGCAGTTCTTC.

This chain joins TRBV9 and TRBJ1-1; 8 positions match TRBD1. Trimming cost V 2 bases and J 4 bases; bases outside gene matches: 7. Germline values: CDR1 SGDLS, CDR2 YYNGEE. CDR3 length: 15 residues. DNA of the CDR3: TGTGCCAGCAGCGTGAGGGACAGGTCAACCACTGAAGCTTTCTTT. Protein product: CASSVRDRSTTEAFF.

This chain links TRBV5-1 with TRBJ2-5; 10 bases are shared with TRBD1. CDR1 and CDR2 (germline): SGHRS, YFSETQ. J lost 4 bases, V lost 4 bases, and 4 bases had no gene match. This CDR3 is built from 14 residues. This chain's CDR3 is CASSDDRGLETQYF. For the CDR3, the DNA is TGCGCCAGCAGCGACGACAGGGGGCTAGAGACCCAGTACTTC.

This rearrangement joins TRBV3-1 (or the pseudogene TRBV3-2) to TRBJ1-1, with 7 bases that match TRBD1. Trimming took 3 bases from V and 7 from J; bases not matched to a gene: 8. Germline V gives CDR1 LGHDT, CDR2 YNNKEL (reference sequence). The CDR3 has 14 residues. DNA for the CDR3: TGTGCCAGCAGCCACGTGAAGACAGGGAGTGAAGCTTTCTTT. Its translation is CASSHVKTGSEAFF.

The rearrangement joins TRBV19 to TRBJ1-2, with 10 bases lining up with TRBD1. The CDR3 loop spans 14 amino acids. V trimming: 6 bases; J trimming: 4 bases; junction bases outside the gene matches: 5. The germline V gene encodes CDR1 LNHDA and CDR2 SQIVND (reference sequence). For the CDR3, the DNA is TGTGCCAGTAGCAGGGACAGGGGTGGCTATGGCTACACCTTC. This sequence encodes CASSRDRGGYGYTF.